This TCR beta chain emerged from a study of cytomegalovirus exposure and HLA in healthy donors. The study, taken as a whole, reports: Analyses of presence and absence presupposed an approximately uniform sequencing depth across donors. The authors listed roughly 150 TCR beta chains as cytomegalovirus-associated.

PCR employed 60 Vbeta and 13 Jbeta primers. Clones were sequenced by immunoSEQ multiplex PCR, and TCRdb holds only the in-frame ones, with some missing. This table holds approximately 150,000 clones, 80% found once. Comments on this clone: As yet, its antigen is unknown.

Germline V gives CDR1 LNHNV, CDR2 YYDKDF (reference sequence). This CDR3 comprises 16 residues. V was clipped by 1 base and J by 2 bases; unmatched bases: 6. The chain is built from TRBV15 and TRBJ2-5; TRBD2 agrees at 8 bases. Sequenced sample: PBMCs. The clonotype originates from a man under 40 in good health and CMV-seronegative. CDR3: CATSRARASGQETQYF. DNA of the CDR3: TGTGCCACCAGCAGAGCCCGGGCTAGCGGGCAAGAGACCCAGTACTTC.